A single sample is the source of the 29 T cell receptor beta chains below, sequenced in a study of shared clonotypes between healthy human individuals. Generated by immunoSEQ multiplex PCR, the TCRdb table keeps only in-frame clones and is missing some. The sample yields roughly 1,600,000 clones, around 98.5% seen once. The material sequenced was naive CD4+ T cells sorted from blood. The subset is: CD45RA+ positively selected. All receptors derive from a man aged 30 to 39 in good health.

The genes are TRBV28 and TRBJ1-5; the D is unclear. CDR1 is MDHEN, CDR2 SYDVKM, per germline. The CDR3 contains 14 residues. Deletions cut 6 bases from V and 1 base from J, with 10 bases between. The CDR3 sequence is CASSPDMSNQPQHF. In nucleotides, the CDR3 is TGTGCCAGCAGCCCCGACATGAGCAATCAGCCCCAGCATTTT.

About this clone itself: This sample includes further DNA sequences coding for the same CDR3. The gene calls are TRBV28 and TRBJ2-7; 8 nucleotides agree with TRBD2. CDR3 size: 13 residues. Trimming at V came to 9 bases and at J to 2 bases, leaving 6 bases not matched to a gene. From germline, CDR1 is MDHEN and CDR2 SYDVKM. Written as DNA, the CDR3 is TGTGCCAGTAGGCTAGCGGGCGCCTACGAGCAGTACTTC. As protein: CASRLAGAYEQYF.

This sequence joins TRBV7-3 and TRBJ2-5; either TRBD1 or TRBD2 may fit D (5 bases each). The V gene's germline CDR1 is SGHTA and CDR2 FQGTGA. This CDR3 has 13 amino acids. V shed 4 bases and J shed 5 bases, with 11 bases lying between them. CDR3 loop: CASSSRWGETQYF. The CDR3 DNA is TGTGCCAGCAGCTCCAGGTGGGGGGAGACCCAGTACTTC.

V is TRBV5-5 and J is TRBJ2-2; D ambiguous. V lost 0 bases and J lost 9, with 6 bases in between. CDR1 SGHKS and CDR2 YYEKEE come from the germline V gene (reference sequence). The CDR3 covers 12 residues. This CDR3 is CASSLAPRELFF. CDR3 coding DNA: TGTGCCAGCAGCTTGGCCCCCAGGGAGCTGTTTTTT.

The V gene is TRBV5-4, the J gene TRBJ2-5; D is tentatively TRBD1 or TRBD2 (5 bases each). Trimming took 7 bases from V and 1 from J, leaving 11 bases between them. The CDR3 consists of 13 residues. Germline V gene data show CDR1 as SGHNT and CDR2 as YYREEE (reference sequence). CDR3 loop: CASSPGTQETQYF. CDR3 sequence (DNA): TGTGCCAGCTCCCCCGGGACCCAAGAGACCCAGTACTTC.

This chain uses TRBV25-1 with TRBJ2-7, with 7 positions matching TRBD2. V shed 5 bases, J shed 6 bases, and the junction held 7 bases outside the gene matches. The CDR3 is 13 amino acids. Germline V gene sequence: CDR1 MGHDK, CDR2 SYGVNS. Written as DNA, the CDR3 is TGTGCCAGCAGTCCTTCGGCTAGCGGCGAGCAGTACTTC. It translates to CASSPSASGEQYF.

The chain employs TRBV5-1 and TRBJ2-7; D remains unclear. Trimming shortened V by 4 bases and J by 1 base, and 12 bases separated the two germline ends. Germline V gives CDR1 SGHRS, CDR2 YFSETQ. The CDR3 contains 14 residues. As DNA, the CDR3 is TGCGCCAGCAGCCTCGGGCTACAGTCCTACGAGCAGTACTTC. The encoded protein is CASSLGLQSYEQYF.

The V call is TRBV27, the J call TRBJ1-2, with a tentative D call TRBD1 (5 bases). Germline loops: CDR1 MNHEY, CDR2 SMNVEV (reference sequence). The V gene lost 0 bases and the J gene lost 3 bases, with 11 bases spanning the gap. CDR3 size: 15 residues. The CDR3 here is CASSLSGQHYYGYTF. DNA of the CDR3: TGTGCCAGCAGTTTATCGGGGCAGCATTACTATGGCTACACCTTC.

The CDR3 nucleotides read TGTGCCATCAGTGACTCCGGGACAGGGGGCGAGACCCAGTACTTC. It is translated as CAISDSGTGGETQYF. The chain links TRBV10-3 to TRBJ2-5; 12 bases map to TRBD1. This CDR3 is built from 15 residues. Germline CDR1 reads ENHRY; CDR2 reads SYGVKD. V shed 3 bases, J shed 5 bases, and the junction held 4 bases outside the gene matches.

A single count supports this clone. The rearrangement joins TRBV7-9 to TRBJ1-2; 7 bases line up with TRBD1. The junction had 8 bases not matched to a gene; V was cut back by 4 bases and J by 6 bases. CDR3 length: 14 amino acids. Germline values: CDR1 SEHNR, CDR2 FQNEAQ (reference sequence). CDR3 nucleotide sequence: TGTGCCAGCAGCTATTACAGGGGCAGGGATGGCTACACCTTC. This translates into CASSYYRGRDGYTF.

CDR3 sequence (DNA): TGTGCCAGCAGTTCTGGACTAGCGGGGGGTCAGGCCCAGTACTTC. As protein: CASSSGLAGGQAQYF. The chain recombines TRBV28 with TRBJ2-5; 14 nucleotides line up with TRBD2. V lost 4 bases to trimming and J lost 9 bases; unmatched junction nucleotides: 7. Germline values: CDR1 MDHEN, CDR2 SYDVKM. There are 15 residues in the CDR3.

The V call is TRBV2, the J call TRBJ1-5; the match to TRBD1 covers 12 bases. Germline lookup yields CDR1 SNHLY and CDR2 FYNNEI. The junction had 1 base not matched to a gene; V was cut back by 6 bases and J by 1 base. The CDR3 is 15 residues long. The CDR3 DNA is TGTGCCAGCAGGGGACAGGGGGCGAGCAATCAGCCCCAGCATTTT. Amino acid sequence: CASRGQGASNQPQHF. Complete variable domain (other parts from reference TRBV2 and TRBJ1-5): EPEVTQTPSHQVTQMGQEVILRCVPISNHLYFYWYRQILGQKVEFLVSFYNNEISEKSEIFDDQFSVERPDGSNFTLKIRSTKLEDSAMYFCASRGQGASNQPQHFGDGTRLSIL.

The chain combines TRBV15 with TRBJ2-7, with unresolved D. This CDR3 is built from 15 residues. Trimming left V 0 bases short and J 3 bases short, with 12 bases between. Per germline, CDR1 LNHNV and CDR2 YYDKDF (reference sequence). The CDR3 DNA reads TGTGCCACCAGCAGAGATCGGCGGCTGTTCTACGAGCAGTACTTC. As protein: CATSRDRRLFYEQYF.

The chain links TRBV18 to TRBJ2-3; D may be TRBD2 (5 bases). Deletions cut 3 bases from V and 1 base from J, with 17 bases between. This CDR3 comprises 17 residues. Germline CDR1 KGHSH, CDR2 LQKENI. For the CDR3, the DNA is TGTGCCAGCTCACCCGGGATGCCATATACAGGCACAGATACGCAGTATTTT. This codes for CASSPGMPYTGTDTQYF.

The chain recombines TRBV6-1 with TRBJ2-5, with 8 bases that match TRBD1. This CDR3 spans 14 amino acids. Germline CDR1 MNHNS, CDR2 SASEGT. V was pared by 4 bases and J by 1 base, with 2 bases of the junction left unmatched. This CDR3 reads CASSGTGSQETQYF. CDR3 in DNA: TGTGCCAGCAGTGGGACAGGGAGCCAAGAGACCCAGTACTTC.

This sequence joins TRBV5-4 and TRBJ2-1; 8 positions agree with TRBD1. The CDR3 totals 13 residues. V was clipped by 4 bases and J by 16 bases; unmatched bases: 13. Germline loops: CDR1 SGHNT, CDR2 YYREEE (reference sequence). The CDR3 DNA follows: TGTGCCAGCAGCGCGGACAGGGACCAAGAGGAATTCTTC. This gives the protein CASSADRDQEEFF.

The chain combines TRBV18 with TRBJ1-2; D remains unclear. The germline V gene encodes CDR1 KGHSH and CDR2 LQKENI. This CDR3 spans 15 amino acids. Trimming stripped 2 bases from V and 3 bases from J, with 13 bases between. CDR3 coding DNA: TGTGCCAGCTCACCAACACCCTCCTCGGACTATGGCTACACCTTC. This gives the protein CASSPTPSSDYGYTF.

The V gene is TRBV5-1, the J gene TRBJ2-3; D uncertain. Looked up from germline, CDR1 is SGHRS and CDR2 is YFSETQ. Trimming removed 0 bases from V and 6 bases from J, with 5 bases in between. The CDR3 totals 12 residues. This CDR3 reads CASSLDYDTQYF. In DNA form, the CDR3 reads TGCGCCAGCAGCTTGGACTACGATACGCAGTATTTT.

The chain joins TRBV7-2 to TRBJ2-7; 8 nucleotides agree with TRBD2. Trimming took 2 bases from V and 0 from J; bases not matched to a gene: 6. The CDR3 covers 16 residues. Germline CDR1 and CDR2: SGHTA and FQGNSA. For the CDR3, the DNA is TGTGCCAGCAGCTTACTTGGCGGGGGGATCTCCTACGAGCAGTACTTC. Translated: CASSLLGGGISYEQYF.

J is TRBJ1-1 and V is TRBV9; 7 positions agree with TRBD1. The CDR3 totals 17 residues. CDR1 is SGDLS, CDR2 YYNGEE, per germline. V shed 0 bases, J shed 0 bases, and the junction held 8 bases outside the gene matches. The CDR3 reads CASSVDLQGGMNTEAFF. Here the CDR3 DNA reads TGTGCCAGCAGCGTAGACTTGCAGGGGGGCATGAACACTGAAGCTTTCTTT.

The chain links TRBV11-2 to TRBJ1-3; D may be TRBD1 (6 bases). V was trimmed by 5 bases and J by 2 bases, leaving 16 bases between them. This CDR3 comprises 16 residues. From germline, CDR1 is SGHAT and CDR2 FQNNGV. The CDR3 region is CASSPNDRLAGNTIYF. In DNA form, the CDR3 reads TGTGCCAGCAGCCCTAACGACAGGCTGGCTGGAAACACCATATATTTT.

This chain uses TRBV5-1 with TRBJ1-2, with D possibly matching TRBD1 (6 bases). The germline V gene encodes CDR1 SGHRS and CDR2 YFSETQ. The CDR3 sequence is 13 residues long. The V and J ends lost 0 bases and 8 bases respectively, with 11 bases between them. The CDR3 DNA is TGCGCCAGCAGCTTGGCAGGGGTAAACGGCTACACCTTC. This encodes CASSLAGVNGYTF. Variable domain in full (rest from reference TRBV5-1 and TRBJ1-2): KAGVTQTPRYLIKTRGQQVTLSCSPISGHRSVSWYQQTPGQGLQFLFEYFSETQRNKGNFPGRFSGRQFSNSRSEMNVSTLELGDSALYLCASSLAGVNGYTFGSGTRLTVV.

The V call is TRBV6-5, the J call TRBJ1-2; possible D gene TRBD1, 5 bases. Germline-derived CDR1 and CDR2 are MNHEY and SVGAGI. V lost 6 bases, J lost 4 bases, and 15 bases lay in between. The CDR3 has 14 amino acids. The CDR3 region is CASRYGTFGYGYTF. DNA of the CDR3: TGTGCCAGCAGATACGGGACTTTCGGCTATGGCTACACCTTC.

The J gene is TRBJ2-5, the V gene TRBV7-3, with 10 bases fitting TRBD2. CDR1 and CDR2 from the germline V gene are SGHTA and FQGTGA. The CDR3 covers 15 residues. J gave up 5 bases and V 3 bases, and 6 bases lay outside the gene matches. CDR3 sequence: CASSLSSGSRETQYF. CDR3 DNA sequence: TGTGCCAGCAGCTTGTCTAGCGGGAGTAGGGAGACCCAGTACTTC.

The chain joins TRBV10-1 to TRBJ2-5; maybe TRBD1 (6 bases). There are 14 residues in the CDR3. V was cut by 4 bases and J by 3 bases, with 12 bases left in between. CDR1 is WNHNN and CDR2 is SYGVQD in the germline V gene (reference sequence). CDR3 nucleotides: TGCGCCAGCAGTGGAGGAAGGGGGAAAGAGACCCAGTACTTC. Translated: CASSGGRGKETQYF.

V gene TRBV10-3 combines with J gene TRBJ1-1; D is unresolved. Trimming pared 6 bases from V and 4 bases from J, leaving 12 bases between. The germline V gene encodes CDR1 ENHRY and CDR2 SYGVKD. The CDR3 totals 13 residues. The chain's CDR3 is CAIRPDTGTEAFF. The CDR3 DNA follows: TGTGCCATCAGGCCCGACACGGGCACTGAAGCTTTCTTT.

The gene calls are TRBV9 and TRBJ2-7; D ambiguous. V was shortened by 0 bases and J by 3 bases, with 10 bases between the two germline ends. In germline, CDR1 is SGDLS, CDR2 YYNGEE. This CDR3 spans 14 amino acids. The CDR3 protein is CASSVGASFYEQYF. The CDR3, as DNA: TGTGCCAGCAGCGTAGGTGCTAGTTTCTACGAGCAGTACTTC.

The chain links TRBV13 to TRBJ2-7, with a possible D match to TRBD1 (5 bases). The germline V gene has CDR1 PRHDT and CDR2 FYEKMQ (reference sequence). The V and J ends lost 7 bases and 3 bases respectively, with 16 bases between them. The CDR3 has 14 residues. In nucleotides, the CDR3 is TGTGCCAGCACCCCGCAGGGCCCTCTCTACGAGCAGTACTTC. Translated: CASTPQGPLYEQYF.

The chain has TRBV10-2 and TRBJ2-5; D uncertain. Per the germline V gene, CDR1 is WSHSY and CDR2 is SAAADI. V was trimmed by 2 bases and J by 2 bases, leaving 3 bases between them. This CDR3 contains 12 residues. In DNA form, the CDR3 reads TGCGCCAGCAGTGAGAATCAAGAGACCCAGTACTTC. Protein product: CASSENQETQYF.